These 13 T cell receptor beta chains share one sample of origin, sequenced in a study of control samples from healthy donors and cancer patients. Assay: immunoSEQ multiplex PCR; the TCRdb copy retains only in-frame clones and omits some. The sample contains 89,000 or so clones, approximately 89% of which appear only once. The specimen was blood. These receptors came from a man aged 45-60 years in good health.

The rearrangement links TRBV5-6 to TRBJ1-2; the D is unclear. The germline V gene has CDR1 SGHDT and CDR2 YYEEEE. The CDR3 has 13 residues. The V end was cut by 0 bases, the J end by 4 bases, with 7 bases between. Here the CDR3 reads CASSLEGTYGYTF. For the CDR3, the DNA is TGTGCCAGCAGCTTGGAGGGTACCTATGGCTACACCTTC.

V and J are TRBV18 and TRBJ2-7; TRBD2 aligns across 9 bases. Germline V lookup: CDR1 KGHSH, CDR2 LQKENI. Losses at the gene ends were 8 bases for V and 2 bases for J; bases not matched to a gene: 7. There are 14 residues in the CDR3. Here the CDR3 reads CASKIASGAYEQYV. The CDR3 coding sequence is TGTGCCAGCAAGATTGCTAGCGGGGCCTACGAGCAGTACGTC.

CDR3 bases: TGTGCCAGCTCTCTTGGACAGGGCCACGGGGAGCAGTACGTC. This sequence encodes CASSLGQGHGEQYV. The V call is TRBV18, the J call TRBJ2-7; 8 bases fit TRBD1. CDR3 length: 14 amino acids. Trimming cost V 6 bases and J 7 bases; bases outside gene matches: 11. Per the germline V gene, CDR1 is KGHSH and CDR2 is LQKENI.

The chain joins TRBV18 to TRBJ1-1; D is unclear. With 3 bases removed from V and 5 bases from J, the gap between germline ends came to 13 bases. The CDR3 is 14 amino acids. Germline assignment: CDR1 KGHSH and CDR2 LQKENI. DNA for the CDR3: TGTGCCAGCTCACCTTTGTCGGGAACGACTGAAGCTTTCTTT. Its protein is CASSPLSGTTEAFF.

V and J are TRBV6-1 and TRBJ2-7, with D perhaps matching TRBD2 (6 bases). This CDR3 spans 14 amino acids. With 2 bases removed from V and 3 bases from J, the gap between germline ends came to 11 bases. CDR1 MNHNS and CDR2 SASEGT come from the germline V gene. The CDR3 region has the DNA TGTGCCAGCAGTGAAAGGACTACACTCTACGAGCAGTACTTC. Encoded protein: CASSERTTLYEQYF.

The chain couples TRBV18 to TRBJ1-5; 7 bases line up with TRBD1. Germline-derived CDR1 and CDR2 are KGHSH and LQKENI. The trim removed 1 base at V and 8 bases at J, leaving 5 bases unmatched. The CDR3 has 14 residues. CDR3 in amino acids: CASSPQGALEPQHF. In nucleotides, the CDR3 is TGTGCCAGCTCACCACAGGGGGCGTTGGAGCCCCAGCATTTT.

The chain links TRBV9 to TRBJ2-3; the D is unclear. Germline assignment: CDR1 SGDLS and CDR2 YYNGEE. The ends were cut back, 0 bases at V and 2 bases at J, with 13 bases in the middle. CDR3 size: 16 residues. This CDR3 reads CASSVGRKGITDTQYF. In DNA form, the CDR3 reads TGTGCCAGCAGCGTAGGTAGAAAAGGGATCACAGATACGCAGTATTTT.

In DNA form, the CDR3 reads TGTGCCAGCAGCGCCGATCCGGGACAAGACTACAATGAGCAGTTCTTC. Translation: CASSADPGQDYNEQFF. The chain uses TRBV9 and TRBJ2-1; D might be TRBD1 (6 bases). Trimming left V 3 bases short and J 3 bases short, with 16 bases between. The germline V gene encodes CDR1 SGDLS and CDR2 YYNGEE. The CDR3 loop spans 16 amino acids.

The V and J genes are TRBV4-3 and TRBJ2-7; the D is unclear. Germline lookup yields CDR1 LGHNA and CDR2 YSLEER. Trimming removed 1 base from V and 3 bases from J, with 10 bases in between. The CDR3 is 14 amino acids. Here the CDR3 DNA reads TGCGCCAGCAGCCAAGCTCTGTGGAACTACGAGCAGTACTTC. As protein: CASSQALWNYEQYF.

For the CDR3, the DNA is TGTGCCAGCAGCTTATTGGGGGCCGCAGATACGCAGTATTTT. It encodes CASSLLGAADTQYF. The V call is TRBV7-3, the J call TRBJ2-3; a possible D gene is TRBD1 (6 bases). The length of the CDR3 is 14 residues. Germline CDR1 reads SGHTA; CDR2 reads FQGTGA. Trimming cost V 2 bases and J 4 bases, with 10 bases left between them. The full variable domain, in which reference TRBV7-3 and TRBJ2-3 provide the parts outside the CDR3, is GAGVSQTPSNKVTEKGKYVELRCDPISGHTALYWYRQSLGQGPEFLIYFQGTGAADDSGLPNDRFFAVRPEGSVSTLKIQRTERGDSAVYLCASSLLGAADTQYFGPGTRLTVL.

There are a few counts of this clone. The CDR3 DNA reads as TGTGCCAGCAGTTTCCAGGGGCAAGGTGGCTACACCTTC. The encoded protein is CASSFQGQGGYTF. This rearrangement joins TRBV6-2 or TRBV6-3 to TRBJ1-2, with TRBD1 as a possible D gene (6 bases). Trimming took 4 bases from V and 7 from J, leaving 13 bases between them. Germline values: CDR1 MNHEY, CDR2 SVGEGT. The CDR3 has 13 residues.

The chain links TRBV5-1 to TRBJ2-3, with TRBD1 as a possible D gene (6 bases). The CDR3 has 16 residues. The germline V and J ends were trimmed by 4 bases and 4 bases, with 19 bases remaining between them. Germline V gives CDR1 SGHRS, CDR2 YFSETQ. Here the CDR3 DNA reads TGCGCCAGCAGCATTAGACCAGGGGAACAAGCAGATACGCAGTATTTT. Its translation is CASSIRPGEQADTQYF. Full variable domain (remainder filled in from reference TRBV5-1 and TRBJ2-3): KAGVTQTPRYLIKTRGQQVTLSCSPISGHRSVSWYQQTPGQGLQFLFEYFSETQRNKGNFPGRFSGRQFSNSRSEMNVSTLELGDSALYLCASSIRPGEQADTQYFGPGTRLTVL.

The chain recombines TRBV11-2 with TRBJ2-1, with TRBD2 matching 7 bases. The CDR3 spans 11 residues. J was trimmed by 4 bases and V by 11 bases; bases with no gene match: 2. CDR1 is SGHAT and CDR2 is FQNNGV in the germline V gene. DNA for the CDR3: TGTGCCGTGCGGGAGTACAATGAGCAGTTCTTC. Translation gives CAVREYNEQFF. The variable domain in full, with the rest retrieved from reference TRBV11-2 and TRBJ2-1, is EAGVAQSPRYKIIEKRQSVAFWCNPISGHATLYWYQQILGQGPKLLIQFQNNGVVDDSQLPKDRFSAERLKGVDSTLKIQPAKLEDSAVYLCAVREYNEQFFGPGTRLTVL.